The 9 T cell receptor beta chains presented below share a single source sample, sequenced in a study of cytomegalovirus exposure and HLA in healthy donors. The PCR contained 60 Vbeta and 13 Jbeta primers. Libraries were prepared by immunoSEQ multiplex PCR; TCRdb keeps only in-frame clonotypes and omits some of them. The data hold some 94,000 clones, with over 65% observed a single time. Source material: PBMCs. Receptors originate from a man in his forties in good health and CMV-seronegative.

The rearrangement uses TRBV5-4 and TRBJ1-6, with TRBD1 matching over 11 bases. Trimming removed 2 bases from V and 9 bases from J; junction bases left unmatched: 7. Germline CDR1 reads SGHNT; CDR2 reads YYREEE (reference sequence). There are 16 residues in the CDR3. The CDR3 region is CASSFSRTGGFSPLHF. In nucleotides, the CDR3 is TGTGCCAGCAGCTTTTCCCGGACAGGGGGCTTTTCACCCCTCCACTTT. Variable domain in full (rest from reference TRBV5-4 and TRBJ1-6): ETGVTQSPTHLIKTRGQQVTLRCSSQSGHNTVSWYQQALGQGPQFIFQYYREEENGRGNFPPRFSGLQFPNYSSELNVNALELDDSALYLCASSFSRTGGFSPLHFGNGTRLTVT.

The chain carries TRBV7-9 and TRBJ2-7; 12 nucleotides line up with TRBD2. Trimming took 5 bases from V and 1 from J; bases not matched to a gene: 12. This CDR3 contains 18 residues. CDR1 and CDR2 from the germline V gene are SEHNR and FQNEAQ (reference sequence). The CDR3 loop is CASSLFEGLAGPSYEQYF. Written as DNA, the CDR3 is TGTGCCAGCAGCCTATTTGAGGGACTAGCGGGCCCGTCCTACGAGCAGTACTTC.

V usage is TRBV9 and J usage is TRBJ2-4; 9 bases fit TRBD1. Per germline, CDR1 SGDLS and CDR2 YYNGEE. The CDR3 spans 16 residues. V lost 3 bases and J lost 8; bases outside the gene matches: 12. CDR3 protein: CASSARTGDVEDIQYF. CDR3 DNA sequence: TGTGCCAGCAGCGCGAGGACAGGGGACGTAGAGGACATTCAGTACTTC.

The chain has TRBV6-1 and TRBJ2-1, with 8 bases identical to TRBD2. CDR1 and CDR2 (germline): MNHNS, SASEGT. This CDR3 is built from 16 residues. Trimming took 0 bases from V and 7 from J; bases not matched to a gene: 8. The CDR3 region has the DNA TGTGCCAGCAGTGAAGCGACGGGGGGGGCTCGGAATGAGCAGTTCTTC. This sequence encodes CASSEATGGARNEQFF.

The CDR3 DNA follows: TGTGCCAGCAGTTGGGGACTAAACTACAATGAGCAGTTCTTC. This gives the protein CASSWGLNYNEQFF. The gene calls are TRBV6-5 and TRBJ2-1, with TRBD2 matching 7 bases. Germline trimming cut 4 bases from V and 3 bases from J; bases unmatched to any gene: 3. Germline CDR1 reads MNHEY; CDR2 reads SVGAGI. The CDR3 runs 14 residues.

This clone was seen only a few times. This chain joins TRBV4-1 and TRBJ1-2, with 9 bases fitting TRBD1. With V trimmed by 4 bases and J by 3 bases, 3 bases remained unmatched. Germline-derived CDR1 and CDR2 are MGHRA and YSYEKL. This CDR3 region has 14 residues. In DNA form, the CDR3 reads TGCGCCAGCAGCCGAGGGGACAGGGACTATGGCTACACCTTC. Its translation: CASSRGDRDYGYTF.

The gene calls are TRBV10-3 and TRBJ1-2, with 8 nucleotides matching TRBD1. Per the germline V gene, CDR1 is ENHRY and CDR2 is SYGVKD. V dropped 3 bases and J dropped 5; count of bases not matched to a gene: 14. CDR3 length: 17 amino acids. The CDR3 coding sequence is TGTGCCATCAGTGACGTAGGACAGGGAATAAAAGAGTATGGCTACACCTTC. Its protein is CAISDVGQGIKEYGYTF.

There are a few counts of this clone. The chain is built from TRBV6-5 and TRBJ1-5; D is unclear. CDR3 length equals 14 residues. Trimming took off 2 bases at V and 2 bases at J, with 7 bases between the two ends. Germline V gives CDR1 MNHEY, CDR2 SVGAGI. The CDR3 sequence: CASSYLAGNQPQHF. CDR3 DNA: TGTGCCAGCAGTTACCTGGCAGGCAATCAGCCCCAGCATTTT.

This chain links TRBV29-1 with TRBJ1-2; 7 nucleotides align to TRBD1. V trimming: 3 bases; J trimming: 14 bases; junction bases outside the gene matches: 9. Germline V gives CDR1 SQVTM, CDR2 ANQGSEA. The CDR3 extends over 11 amino acids. The CDR3 DNA reads TGCAGCGTTGATGTAAGAACAGGGGAGACCTTC. Encoded protein: CSVDVRTGETF.